This T cell receptor beta chain was captured by sequencing in a study of STAT5B mutations in CD4+ large granular lymphocyte leukemia. The germline CDR1 and CDR2 sequences are SGHRS and YFSETQ. The germline V and J ends were trimmed by 3 bases and 3 bases, with 13 bases remaining between them. CDR3 length equals 14 residues. Only in-frame clones appear in the TCRdb table, and some are missing; sequencing was by immunoSEQ multiplex PCR. The repertoire has under 50,000 clones, 65% to 85% of them found once; the top ten carry about 0.33%. The sequencing sample was made of CD4+ T cells from blood buffy coats. The clonotype was recovered from a human donor in good health. V gene TRBV5-1 combines with J gene TRBJ2-7; D is tentatively TRBD1 or TRBD2 (6 bases each). The CDR3 bases are TGCGCCAGCAGCTCCCAGGGGACTGTCTACGAGCAGTACTTC. This encodes CASSSQGTVYEQYF.